This passage covers 2 T cell receptor beta chains from one sample sequenced in a study of blood T cell repertoires in COVID-19. Measured with immunoSEQ multiplex PCR; TCRdb has only the in-frame clones, and not every one. Of about 500,000 clones listed, roughly 87% are singletons. The source material was peripheral blood. The source is a man between 18 and 35 years old with COVID-19, enrolled during active disease.

The chain carries TRBV11-3 and TRBJ1-3; D not certain. V lost 1 base and J 1 base, leaving 20 bases between the germline ends. CDR3 length equals 19 residues. CDR1 SGHNT and CDR2 YENEEA come from the germline V gene. The CDR3 here is CASSLVEESHPHSGNTIYF. As DNA, the CDR3 is TGTGCCAGCAGCTTAGTAGAAGAGAGTCATCCCCATTCTGGAAACACCATATATTTT.

The V and J genes are TRBV5-1 and TRBJ2-3, with D tentatively TRBD2 (5 bases). This CDR3 comprises 15 residues. Germline loops: CDR1 SGHRS, CDR2 YFSETQ. The V gene lost 5 bases and the J gene lost 4 bases, with 17 bases spanning the gap. The CDR3 sequence is CASRDWTGSSDTQYF. Written as DNA, the CDR3 is TGCGCCAGCAGAGATTGGACGGGAAGTTCAGATACGCAGTATTTT.